Sequencing of this TCR beta chain was carried out in a study of cytomegalovirus exposure and HLA in healthy donors. Study-wide context: In an early release, HLA-typed donors contributed 77 million or so unique TCR sequences. Study conclusions and caveats: The authors assumed roughly uniform sequencing depth across donors for presence/absence analyses. TCR beta V- and J-gene trimming, according to a later analysis, was linked to a missense DCLRE1C variant. Common viral pathogens were later found to be apparently linked to several of the most significant clusters.

The PCR made use of 60 Vbeta and 13 Jbeta primers. Libraries were prepared by immunoSEQ multiplex PCR; TCRdb keeps only in-frame clonotypes and omits some of them. The table for this sample gives roughly 140,000 clones. The V end was cut by 4 bases, the J end by 3 bases, with 12 bases between. Germline V lookup: CDR1 ENHRY, CDR2 SYGVKD. CDR3 length: 14 residues. As regards this clone: The antigen is unknown.

The genes are TRBV10-3 and TRBJ1-2; no definite D call. The TCR was taken from a man aged 35-49 years in good health and CMV-seronegative. Specimen: PBMCs. The CDR3 sequence is CAISVGVGDYGYTF. DNA for the CDR3: TGTGCCATCAGTGTCGGGGTGGGTGACTATGGCTACACCTTC.